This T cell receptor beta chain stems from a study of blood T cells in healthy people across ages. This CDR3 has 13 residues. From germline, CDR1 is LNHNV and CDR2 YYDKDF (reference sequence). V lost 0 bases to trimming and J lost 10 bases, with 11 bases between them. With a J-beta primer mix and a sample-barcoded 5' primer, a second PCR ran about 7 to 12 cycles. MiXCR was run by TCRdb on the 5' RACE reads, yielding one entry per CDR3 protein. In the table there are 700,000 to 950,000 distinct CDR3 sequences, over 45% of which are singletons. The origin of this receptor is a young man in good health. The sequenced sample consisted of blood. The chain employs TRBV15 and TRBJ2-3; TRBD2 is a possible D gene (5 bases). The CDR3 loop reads CATSRDMRVAQYF. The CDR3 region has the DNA TGTGCCACCAGCAGAGATATGAGGGTTGCGCAGTATTTT.